This is a list of T cell receptor beta chains from one sample in a study of blood T cell repertoires in COVID-19. Repertoires were generated with immunoSEQ multiplex PCR, while TCRdb's copy carries only in-frame clones and drops some. The table shows more than 200,000 clones, with 75% to 90% occurring only once. What was sequenced was peripheral blood. These receptors were obtained from a man under 40 with active or convalescent COVID-19. CDR3s include the opening cysteine and the closing phenylalanine or tryptophan. D genes are given only for firm matches. Only part of the rows carry a size: once, few, many, or a class if the clone is expanded.

cdr3_nt cdr3_aa j_call d_call clone_size v_call
TGTGCCAGCAGCTTAGTTGTTGGACAGGGGAACACCGGGGAGCTGTTTTTT CASSLVVGQGNTGELFF TRBJ2-2 TRBD1 once TRBV11-2
TGTGCCAGTAGTCAAAGGACAGGTACAAACTATGGCTACACCTTC CASSQRTGTNYGYTF TRBJ1-2 TRBD1 NA TRBV19
TGCAGCGTTGAAGAGGGACAGGAATCGCTGCTTTATGGCTACACCTTC CSVEEGQESLLYGYTF TRBJ1-2 TRBD1 NA TRBV29-1
TGCGCCAGCAGCTTGGGGGACAGGGTTTATGCTGGGGCCAACGTCCTGACTTTC CASSLGDRVYAGANVLTF TRBJ2-6 TRBD1 NA TRBV5-1
TGCGCCAGCAGTGTAGGAGTGAACACTGAAGCTTTCTTT CASSVGVNTEAFF TRBJ1-1 NA once TRBV10-2
TGTGCCAGCAGCACACCGGGACAGGGGGAAACAGATACGCAGTATTTT CASSTPGQGETDTQYF TRBJ2-3 TRBD1 NA TRBV3-1/TRBV3-2
TGTGCCAGCAGGTCGGGAACCTACGAGCAGTACTTC CASRSGTYEQYF TRBJ2-7 NA NA TRBV7-9
TGCAGCGTTTCAGGGGGCACTGAAGCTTTCTTT CSVSGGTEAFF TRBJ1-1 TRBD1 NA TRBV29-1
TGTGCCACCAGTTCAGGGGGGAACAATGAGCAGTTCTTC CATSSGGNNEQFF TRBJ2-1 NA NA TRBV24-1
TGTGCCAGCAGCGAAGGTACAGGGGTCAACACCGGGGAGCTGTTTTTT CASSEGTGVNTGELFF TRBJ2-2 TRBD1 NA TRBV5-8
TGTGCCAGCAGCTTAGGTGAGGGAGACACAGATACGCAGTATTTT CASSLGEGDTDTQYF TRBJ2-3 NA NA TRBV7-7
TGTGCCACCAGCACCGGACTAGTTTTCAATGAGCAGTTCTTC CATSTGLVFNEQFF TRBJ2-1 TRBD2 NA TRBV15
TGCGCCACACGATCAGGGGCCCGCACAGATACGCAGTATTTT CATRSGARTDTQYF TRBJ2-3 NA once TRBV5-1
TGTGCCAGCACGTTTCTGGGCGTGAACACTGAAGCTTTCTTT CASTFLGVNTEAFF TRBJ1-1 NA once TRBV2
TGTGCCAGCAGAGAGGGACTAGCGGGGTACAATGAGCAGTTCTTC CASREGLAGYNEQFF TRBJ2-1 TRBD2 few TRBV6-5
TGTGCCAGCAGCCCAGGACTAGCGGGGGGCCTCAATGAGCAGTTCTTC CASSPGLAGGLNEQFF TRBJ2-1 TRBD2 NA TRBV11-2
TGTGCCAGCAGCTTTTGGGGACACAACACCGGGGAGCTGTTTTTT CASSFWGHNTGELFF TRBJ2-2 NA NA TRBV7-9
TGTGCCAGCAGTTACGAGCCAGGGCCGACACCCCTCCACTTT CASSYEPGPTPLHF TRBJ1-6 NA once TRBV6-5
TGTGCCAGCAGGACCATAGCGGGGGGGGGCACAGATACGCAGTATTTT CASRTIAGGGTDTQYF TRBJ2-3 TRBD2 NA TRBV2
TGCGCCAGCAGCCAGGCGGGGGGCCGATCAGATACGCAGTATTTT CASSQAGGRSDTQYF TRBJ2-3 TRBD2 NA TRBV4-1
TGTGCCAGCAGCTCGGGCGGGGGGACTGAGCAGTTCTTC CASSSGGGTEQFF TRBJ2-1 TRBD2 NA TRBV7-6
TGTGCCAGCAGTTACTCGCGGGGGTCTTTATCTTCACCCCTCCACTTT CASSYSRGSLSSPLHF TRBJ1-6 NA NA TRBV6-2/TRBV6-3
TGTGCCAGCCGCATAACAGATAGTAACACTGAAGCTTTCTTT CASRITDSNTEAFF TRBJ1-1 NA NA TRBV6-5
TGTGCCAGCAGAAACCACAGTTTACAGGGGGCCAAAAACATTCAGTACTTC CASRNHSLQGAKNIQYF TRBJ2-4 TRBD1 few TRBV13
TGTGCCAGCAGCCACGGCGGAGCCTACGAGCAGTACTTC CASSHGGAYEQYF TRBJ2-7 NA NA TRBV4-2
TGTGCCAGCAGCCAAGTCGCGGAGACCCAGTACTTC CASSQVAETQYF TRBJ2-5 NA NA TRBV7-2
TGTGCCAGCAGCTTACAGGCAGGGATGGATCAGCCCCAGCATTTT CASSLQAGMDQPQHF TRBJ1-5 NA NA TRBV7-2
TGTGCCAGTAGTATTATGTCAGGGGGCTACGAGCAGTACTTC CASSIMSGGYEQYF TRBJ2-7 TRBD1 NA TRBV19
TGCGCCAGCAGTGACAGGGTCGGGACTGAAGCTTTCTTT CASSDRVGTEAFF TRBJ1-1 NA NA TRBV10-1
TGCGCCAGCAGCTTGGAAAGGCGGGAGCAGTACTTC CASSLERREQYF TRBJ2-7 NA once TRBV5-1
TGCGCCAGCAGCCAGTACGGGGGAAACACTGAAGCTTTCTTT CASSQYGGNTEAFF TRBJ1-1 NA NA TRBV4-3
TGTGCCAGCAGCTCAGGGCCGGCGGGTTGGACAGCAACTAACTATGGCTACACCTTC CASSSGPAGWTATNYGYTF TRBJ1-2 NA NA TRBV13
TGTGCCAGCTCACCTCTCGACAGGAGTCGCACAGATACGCAGTATTTT CASSPLDRSRTDTQYF TRBJ2-3 NA NA TRBV18
TGTGCCTGGAGTGTACTAGGAGGGGAGTGGAACGAGCAGTACTTC CAWSVLGGEWNEQYF TRBJ2-7 NA NA TRBV30
TGTGCCAGCAGTTACGGGGGGGGCGAAAAACTGTTTTTT CASSYGGGEKLFF TRBJ1-4 NA NA TRBV6-5
TGTGCCAGCAGCCAATTCCGCGGGGGGAACACCATATATTTT CASSQFRGGNTIYF TRBJ1-3 NA NA TRBV3-1/TRBV3-2
TGTGCCAGCAGCGTAGGGGACAGGGACTACTATGGCTACACCTTC CASSVGDRDYYGYTF TRBJ1-2 TRBD1 NA TRBV9